The rows below give T cell receptor beta chains drawn from one sample of a study of blood T cell repertoires in COVID-19. Some clones are missing from TCRdb's copy, which holds only in-frame ones; the method was immunoSEQ multiplex PCR. The sample holds 150,000 to 200,000 clones, roughly 87% seen once. Sequencing used PBMCs or T cells enriched from blood (not recorded which). The receptors here all came from a man in his forties or fifties who had recovered from COVID-19. Both conserved end residues are part of each CDR3. The D gene is left open where the match is weak. Part of the rows lack a size; the others show once, few, many or a class for expanded clones.

DNA,CDR3,size,V,D,J
TGTGCCAGCATTGTGAGGACAGGGGAGGGGGAAGCTTTCTTT,CASIVRTGEGEAFF,NA,TRBV6-5,TRBD1,TRBJ1-1
TGTGCCAGCAGTGCCCGAGACTTCCGGCCAGATACGCAGTATTTT,CASSARDFRPDTQYF,NA,TRBV25-1,NA,TRBJ2-3
TGTGCCAGCAGTGACAGGGAGGAGCAGTACTTC,CASSDREEQYF,NA,TRBV12-3/TRBV12-4,TRBD1,TRBJ2-7
TGTGCCAGCAGCTTAGTCAGGGACAGGGCTTCCTACGAGCAGTACTTC,CASSLVRDRASYEQYF,NA,TRBV7-8,TRBD1,TRBJ2-7
TGTGCCAGCCGATTTGGCAAGAACACTGAAGCTTTCTTT,CASRFGKNTEAFF,NA,TRBV28,NA,TRBJ1-1
TGTGCTAGCAGCCTCAACGACAGGGAATGCTATGGCTACACCTTC,CASSLNDRECYGYTF,NA,TRBV7-7,TRBD1,TRBJ1-2
TGTGCCAGCAGTACCCAGACAGATACGCAGTATTTT,CASSTQTDTQYF,NA,TRBV28,NA,TRBJ2-3
TGTGCCAGCAGCTTAATCCAACGCTCTGGGTTTGCGGGAGCGGGTGATACGCAGTATTTT,CASSLIQRSGFAGAGDTQYF,NA,TRBV7-6,TRBD2,TRBJ2-3
TGCGCCAGCAGCTTGGATTCCGGGAAGAACACCATATATTTT,CASSLDSGKNTIYF,once,TRBV5-1,NA,TRBJ1-3
TGTGCCAGCAGCCAAGTGATACAGGGGGCAAAACTGTTTTTT,CASSQVIQGAKLFF,NA,TRBV3-1/TRBV3-2,TRBD1,TRBJ1-4
TGTGCCAGCAGCCGGGACACCAACTCCTACGAGCAGTACTTC,CASSRDTNSYEQYF,NA,TRBV6-2/TRBV6-3,NA,TRBJ2-7
TGTGCCACCAGTTCCGAAGCAGGGATCACTGGGGCCAACGTCCTGACTTTC,CATSSEAGITGANVLTF,NA,TRBV24-1,NA,TRBJ2-6
TGTGCCAGCTCAACCGGGACAGGGATCCTTGAGCAGTTCTTC,CASSTGTGILEQFF,NA,TRBV18,TRBD1,TRBJ2-1
TGTGCCAGCCGGGACAGGGGGTCTTCTGAAGCTTTCTTT,CASRDRGSSEAFF,NA,TRBV3-1/TRBV3-2,TRBD1,TRBJ1-1
TGTGCCAGCAGTTTCGGAGGGAGTGGGAATCAGCCCCAGCATTTT,CASSFGGSGNQPQHF,NA,TRBV28,NA,TRBJ1-5
TGCGCCAGCAGCTTTAGTAGACATCAGGTGGATTCACCCCTCCACTTT,CASSFSRHQVDSPLHF,NA,TRBV5-1,NA,TRBJ1-6
TGTGCCAGCAGCCAAGATCGGGGGATGGGCGAGCAGTACTTC,CASSQDRGMGEQYF,few,TRBV14,NA,TRBJ2-7
TGCGCCAGCAGAGCTAGCGACAATGAGCAGTTCTTC,CASRASDNEQFF,NA,TRBV10-2,NA,TRBJ2-1
TGTGCCAGCAGTGGTCTTGGGACTAGCTTTCTCCCAGAGACCCAGTACTTC,CASSGLGTSFLPETQYF,NA,TRBV28,TRBD2,TRBJ2-5
TGTGCCAGCAGGCAGGGGGCGGGGGAGACCCAGTACTTC,CASRQGAGETQYF,NA,TRBV7-6,TRBD1,TRBJ2-5
TGTGCCAGCAGCGGGATCCGGCTTAGGGAGGGCCTTAATAATTCACCCCTCCACTTT,CASSGIRLREGLNNSPLHF,NA,TRBV9,NA,TRBJ1-6
TGTGCCAGCAGCTATAGCGGGGAGGGTAATGAGCAGTTCTTC,CASSYSGEGNEQFF,NA,TRBV11-3,TRBD2,TRBJ2-1
TGCGCCAGCAGCCCTGGGACAGGGGGCACTGAAGCTTTCTTT,CASSPGTGGTEAFF,few,TRBV5-1,TRBD1,TRBJ1-1
TGTGCCAGCAGTTCTATGAACACTGAAGCTTTCTTT,CASSSMNTEAFF,NA,TRBV6-5,NA,TRBJ1-1
TGTGCCAGTAGTACAGAACACAGGGGGCTCGAAGAGACCCAGTACTTC,CASSTEHRGLEETQYF,NA,TRBV19,TRBD1,TRBJ2-5
TGTGCCATCAACACAGGGGGCGCGGGTGGCTACACCTTC,CAINTGGAGGYTF,NA,TRBV10-3,TRBD1,TRBJ1-2
TGTGCCAGCAGTGAACCAGGGGGCGCGACGGAAAAACTGTTTTTT,CASSEPGGATEKLFF,NA,TRBV7-2,TRBD1,TRBJ1-4
TGTGCCAGCAGCCAGTGGGACTTAGGGAGTGAGCAGTTCTTC,CASSQWDLGSEQFF,NA,TRBV7-3,NA,TRBJ2-1
TGTGCCAGTAACGTACAGAGAAATAATTCACCCCTCCACTTT,CASNVQRNNSPLHF,NA,TRBV19,NA,TRBJ1-6
TGCAGTGAAAGTAAGGGGGAGACCCAGTACTTC,CSESKGETQYF,NA,TRBV20-1,NA,TRBJ2-5
TGTGCCAGCAGCAAACAATCATTGGCCGGGAGCTCCTACGAGCAGTACTTC,CASSKQSLAGSSYEQYF,NA,TRBV21-1,NA,TRBJ2-7
TGCGCCAGCAGAACGGACAGGGGGCGTGGAGAGACCCAGTACTTC,CASRTDRGRGETQYF,NA,TRBV5-1,TRBD1,TRBJ2-5
TGTGCCAGTCAGAGATCAGGGATTCCAAATCAGCCCCAGCATTTT,CASQRSGIPNQPQHF,NA,TRBV19,NA,TRBJ1-5
TGTGCCAGCAGTTCCGGGACAGCCTTGAACACTGAAGCTTTCTTT,CASSSGTALNTEAFF,NA,TRBV28,TRBD1,TRBJ1-1
TGTGCCAGCAGTTTAATGTTCGGGAGGGCGCGGGGCTACGAGCAGTACTTC,CASSLMFGRARGYEQYF,NA,TRBV28,TRBD2,TRBJ2-7
TGTGCCAGTAAGAGGGTGGATAATTCACCCCTCCACTTT,CASKRVDNSPLHF,many,TRBV19,NA,TRBJ1-6
TGTGCCAGCAGCCAAGATCGAAGAGCGGCGGAGACCCAGTACTTC,CASSQDRRAAETQYF,NA,TRBV3-1/TRBV3-2,NA,TRBJ2-5
TGCGCCAGCAGAGCAGGGGCTAATTCACCCCTCCACTTT,CASRAGANSPLHF,once,TRBV5-1,NA,TRBJ1-6
TGCGCCAGCAGCTTTCGGGGACAGGGTCTCAGGGAGCTGTTTTTT,CASSFRGQGLRELFF,NA,TRBV5-1,TRBD1,TRBJ2-2
TGCGCCAGCAGTGGGGACAGGGGGTCGGAGAACACTGAAGCTTTCTTT,CASSGDRGSENTEAFF,NA,TRBV10-1,TRBD1,TRBJ1-1
TGTGCCAGCAGGCGGTCAGGGGACTATGGCTACACCTTC,CASRRSGDYGYTF,NA,TRBV7-2,NA,TRBJ1-2
TGTGCCACCAGTGATCGACTAGCGGGCACAGATACGCAGTATTTT,CATSDRLAGTDTQYF,NA,TRBV24-1,TRBD2,TRBJ2-3
TGTGCCAGCAGCAATTCGATCCGGGACAGGGGAACAGATACGCAGTATTTT,CASSNSIRDRGTDTQYF,NA,TRBV5-6,TRBD1,TRBJ2-3
TGCAGTGCTAGTCCAACTAGCGGGAGGCGGGAGACCCAGTACTTC,CSASPTSGRRETQYF,few,TRBV20-1,TRBD2,TRBJ2-5